This TCR beta chain originates from a study of cytomegalovirus exposure and HLA in healthy donors. Study results and caveats: In a later analysis, common viral pathogens appeared linked to several of the most significant clusters.

In the PCR, 60 Vbeta and 13 Jbeta primers were used. In the authors' methods: A follow-up analysis tallied 73 million or so unique TCR beta chains, roughly 10 million shared. Sequencing used immunoSEQ multiplex PCR; TCRdb keeps in-frame clones, though not all of them. That table gives V, J and clone size, and the DNA gave D and trimming. The sample comprises 150,000 to 200,000 clones, about 75% of which are singletons, and around 8.3% rests with the top ten. The CDR3 contains 12 residues. The V end lost 6 bases, the J end lost 2 bases, and 4 bases lay between the germline ends. Germline V lookup: CDR1 MDHEN, CDR2 SYDVKM. Worth noting for this clone: The antigen is undetermined. The same CDR3 can be traced to other DNA sequences in this sample.

The sequence was collected from a woman aged 35 to 49 in good health and CMV-seropositive. This sequence joins TRBV28 and TRBJ2-2, with no clear D. The sequenced sample consisted of PBMCs. The CDR3 reads CASSLNTGELFF. In DNA, the CDR3 is TGTGCCAGCAGCCTTAACACCGGGGAGCTGTTTTTT.